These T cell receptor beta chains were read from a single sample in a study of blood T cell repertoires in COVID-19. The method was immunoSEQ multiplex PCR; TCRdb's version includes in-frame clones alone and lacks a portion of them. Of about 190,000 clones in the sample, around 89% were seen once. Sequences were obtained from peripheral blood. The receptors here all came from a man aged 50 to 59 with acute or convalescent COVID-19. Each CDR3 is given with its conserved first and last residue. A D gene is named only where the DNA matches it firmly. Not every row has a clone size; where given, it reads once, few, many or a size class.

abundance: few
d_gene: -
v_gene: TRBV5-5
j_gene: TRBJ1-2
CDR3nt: TGTGCCAGCAGTTGGAGCCGAGGCACCTACTTC
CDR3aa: CASSWSRGTYF

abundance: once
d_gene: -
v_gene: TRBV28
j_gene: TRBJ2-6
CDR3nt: TGTGCCAGCAGTTCGCCCCCGACAGCTGGGGCCAACGTCCTGACTTTC
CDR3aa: CASSSPPTAGANVLTF

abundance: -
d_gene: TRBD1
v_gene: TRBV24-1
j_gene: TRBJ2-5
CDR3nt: TGTGCCACCAGTGATTGGGGACAGGGTCAGGATTATCAAGAGACCCAGTACTTC
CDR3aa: CATSDWGQGQDYQETQYF

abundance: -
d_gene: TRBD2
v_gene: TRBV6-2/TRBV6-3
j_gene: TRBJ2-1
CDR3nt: TGTGCCAGCAGTTACTCGCCTAGCGGGAGGCCGGGGGAGCAGTTCTTC
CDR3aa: CASSYSPSGRPGEQFF

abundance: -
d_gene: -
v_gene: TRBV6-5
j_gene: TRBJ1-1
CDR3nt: TGTGCCAGCAGTTACTCCGTCGGGAACACTGAAGCTTTCTTT
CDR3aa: CASSYSVGNTEAFF

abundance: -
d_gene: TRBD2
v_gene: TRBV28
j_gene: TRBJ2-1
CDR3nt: TGTGCCAGCTTTCCCGGGGCGGGAGCGAATGAGCAGTTCTTC
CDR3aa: CASFPGAGANEQFF

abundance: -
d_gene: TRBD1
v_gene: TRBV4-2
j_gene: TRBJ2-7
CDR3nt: TGTGCCAGCAGCCAAGGGGGACAGCGCCCTACCTACGAGCAGTACTTC
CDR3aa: CASSQGGQRPTYEQYF

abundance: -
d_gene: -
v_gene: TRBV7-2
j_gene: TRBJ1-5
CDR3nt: TGTGCCAGCAGCTTAGCAGGGAGTTATCAGCCCCAGCATTTT
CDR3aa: CASSLAGSYQPQHF

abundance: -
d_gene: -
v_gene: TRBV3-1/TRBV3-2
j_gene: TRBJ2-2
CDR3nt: TGTGCCAGCAGCCAAGATCAGAGGAGGACCGGGGAGCTGTTTTTT
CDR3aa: CASSQDQRRTGELFF

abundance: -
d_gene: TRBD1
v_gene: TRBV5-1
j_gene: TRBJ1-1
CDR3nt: TGCGCCAGCAGCCCCGGGACAGGGGACAAGAACACTGAAGCTTTCTTT
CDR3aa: CASSPGTGDKNTEAFF

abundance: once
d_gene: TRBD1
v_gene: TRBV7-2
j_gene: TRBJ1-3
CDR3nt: TGTGCCAGCAGCAGGGACAGGATCTCTGGAAACACCATATATTTT
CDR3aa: CASSRDRISGNTIYF

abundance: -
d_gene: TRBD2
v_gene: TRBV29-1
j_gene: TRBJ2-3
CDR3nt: TGCAGCGTTGAAGCACTTAGCGGGAGAGACACAGATACGCAGTATTTT
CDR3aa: CSVEALSGRDTDTQYF

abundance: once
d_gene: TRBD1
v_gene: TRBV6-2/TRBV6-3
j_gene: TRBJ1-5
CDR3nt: TGTGCCAGCAGTTGGGCCGGACAGGGCCGGCCCCAGCATTTT
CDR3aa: CASSWAGQGRPQHF

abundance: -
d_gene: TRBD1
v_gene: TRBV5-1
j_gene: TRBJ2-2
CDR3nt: TGCGCCAGCAGCCCCGACAGGGGCATCACCGGGGAGCTGTTTTTT
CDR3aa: CASSPDRGITGELFF

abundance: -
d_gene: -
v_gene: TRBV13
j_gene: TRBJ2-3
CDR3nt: TGTGCCAGTGAAGAGCCGTCCTCTACCCCAGATACGCAGTATTTT
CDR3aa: CASEEPSSTPDTQYF

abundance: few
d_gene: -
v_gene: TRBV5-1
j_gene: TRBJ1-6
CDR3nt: TGCGCCAGCAGCGTATCCTTGGGGGGGAATTCACCCCTCCACTTT
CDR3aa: CASSVSLGGNSPLHF

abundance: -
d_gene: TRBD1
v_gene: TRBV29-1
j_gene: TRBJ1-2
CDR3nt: TGCAGCGTCGGGACAGGGCGAGGCTACACCTTC
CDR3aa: CSVGTGRGYTF

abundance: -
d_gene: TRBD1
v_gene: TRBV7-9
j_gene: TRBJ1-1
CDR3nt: TGTGCCAGCAGCCCCGGGACAGGGAGGGCTTTCTTT
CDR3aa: CASSPGTGRAFF

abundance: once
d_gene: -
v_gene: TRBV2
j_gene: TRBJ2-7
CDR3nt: TGTGCCAGCAACAGGGTGAGCTCCTACGAGCAGTACTTC
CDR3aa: CASNRVSSYEQYF

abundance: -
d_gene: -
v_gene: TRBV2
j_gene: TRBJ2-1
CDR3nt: TGTGCCAGCAGTCCGAACTACAGGGAAAAGCAGTTCTTC
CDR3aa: CASSPNYREKQFF

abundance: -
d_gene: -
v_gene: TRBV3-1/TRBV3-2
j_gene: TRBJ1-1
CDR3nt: TGTGCCAGCAGCCAAGCAGACCCAAGCGGAGCTTTCTTT
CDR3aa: CASSQADPSGAFF

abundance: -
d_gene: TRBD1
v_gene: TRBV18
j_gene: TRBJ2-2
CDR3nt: TGTGCCAGCTCACCAACTTTGGGACAGGGGGCTACTTATCCTGGGGAGCTGTTTTTT
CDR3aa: CASSPTLGQGATYPGELFF

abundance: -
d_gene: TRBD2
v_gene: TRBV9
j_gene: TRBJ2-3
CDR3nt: TGTGCCAGCAGCGTTCCTGGGGGAGGGCCGAATACGCAGTATTTT
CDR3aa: CASSVPGGGPNTQYF

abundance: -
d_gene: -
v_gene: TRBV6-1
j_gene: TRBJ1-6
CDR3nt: TGTGCCAGCAGTGAAAGCCCAGGACAGTTTGGTTCACCCCTCCACTTT
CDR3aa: CASSESPGQFGSPLHF

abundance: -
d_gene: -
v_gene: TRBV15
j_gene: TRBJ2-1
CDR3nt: TGTGCCACCAGCACCGTCAGGGGGGAGTACAATGAGCAGTTCTTC
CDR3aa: CATSTVRGEYNEQFF

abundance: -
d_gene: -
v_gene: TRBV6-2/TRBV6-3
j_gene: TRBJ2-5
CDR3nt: TGTGCCAGCAGTTACCTCGCGCAAGAGACCCAGTACTTC
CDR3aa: CASSYLAQETQYF

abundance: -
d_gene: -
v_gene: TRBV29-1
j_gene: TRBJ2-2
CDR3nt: TGCAGCGTTGAGTCCAGGAAAAATTCGAACACCGGGGAGCTGTTTTTT
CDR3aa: CSVESRKNSNTGELFF

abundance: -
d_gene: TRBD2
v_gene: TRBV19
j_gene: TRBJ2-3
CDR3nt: TGTGCCAGTAGTATACAATATGGGACTAGCGGCATCACAGATACGCAGTATTTT
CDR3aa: CASSIQYGTSGITDTQYF

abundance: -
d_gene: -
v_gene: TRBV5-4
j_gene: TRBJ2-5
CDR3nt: TGTGCCAGCAGCCTCAGGGATTTTGAGACCCAGTACTTC
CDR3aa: CASSLRDFETQYF

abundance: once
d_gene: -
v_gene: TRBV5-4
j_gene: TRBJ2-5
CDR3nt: TGTGCCAGCAGCCACGGGAACCAAGAGACCCAGTACTTC
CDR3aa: CASSHGNQETQYF

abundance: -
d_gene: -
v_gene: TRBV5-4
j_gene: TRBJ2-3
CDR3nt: TGTGCCAGCAGCCTTGAAGAGGGCGGAAGGAGCCCAGATACGCAGTATTTT
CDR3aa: CASSLEEGGRSPDTQYF

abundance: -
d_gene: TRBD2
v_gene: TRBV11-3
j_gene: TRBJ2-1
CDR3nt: TGTGCCAGCAGCGCCGGGACTAGTCTTGAGCAGTTCTTC
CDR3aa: CASSAGTSLEQFF

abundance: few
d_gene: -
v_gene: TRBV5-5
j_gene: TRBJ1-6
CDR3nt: TGTGCCAGCAGCTTGGAGGCCAGGGAAGGATCACCCCTCCACTTT
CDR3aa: CASSLEAREGSPLHF

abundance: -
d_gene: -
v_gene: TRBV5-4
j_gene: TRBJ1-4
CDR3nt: TGTGCCAGCAGCTTCGGTGAAAAACTGTTTTTT
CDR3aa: CASSFGEKLFF

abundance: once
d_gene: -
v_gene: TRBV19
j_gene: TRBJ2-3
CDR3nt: TGTGCCAGTAGTCTTGCAGATACGCAGTATTTT
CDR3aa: CASSLADTQYF

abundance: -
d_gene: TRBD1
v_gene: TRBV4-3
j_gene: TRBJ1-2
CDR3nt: TGCGCCAGCAGCCAACTCACAGGGGGGACAAACTATGGCTACACCTTC
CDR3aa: CASSQLTGGTNYGYTF

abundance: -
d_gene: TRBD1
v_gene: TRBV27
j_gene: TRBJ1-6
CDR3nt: TGTGCCAGCAGTTCAGGGACAGGGGGCTTATCACCCCTCCACTTT
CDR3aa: CASSSGTGGLSPLHF

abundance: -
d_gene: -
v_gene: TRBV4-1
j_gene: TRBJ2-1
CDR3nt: TGCGCCAGCAGCCAAGATCCCGACAGGAACAATGAGCAGTTCTTC
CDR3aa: CASSQDPDRNNEQFF

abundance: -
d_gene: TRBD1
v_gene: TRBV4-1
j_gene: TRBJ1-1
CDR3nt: TGCGCCAGCAGCCACCTCAGGACAGGGATGAACACTGAAGCTTTCTTT
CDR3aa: CASSHLRTGMNTEAFF

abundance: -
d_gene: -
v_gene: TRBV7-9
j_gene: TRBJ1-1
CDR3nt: TGTGCCAGCAGCCGCACTGAAGCTTTCTTT
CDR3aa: CASSRTEAFF

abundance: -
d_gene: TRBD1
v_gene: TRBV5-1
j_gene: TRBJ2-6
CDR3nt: TGCGCCAGCAGCGAGGGACAGTCTGGGGCCAACGTCCTGACTTTC
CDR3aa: CASSEGQSGANVLTF

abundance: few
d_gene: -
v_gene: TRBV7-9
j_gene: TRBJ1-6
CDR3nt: TGTGCCAGCAGCTTAGAAGGACTGTTAGGGAGCTCACCCCTCCACTTT
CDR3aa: CASSLEGLLGSSPLHF

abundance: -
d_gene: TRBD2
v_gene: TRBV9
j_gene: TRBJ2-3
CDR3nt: TGTGCCAGCAGCGTAGGAAGCGGGGGGCCAAACACAGATACGCAGTATTTT
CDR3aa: CASSVGSGGPNTDTQYF

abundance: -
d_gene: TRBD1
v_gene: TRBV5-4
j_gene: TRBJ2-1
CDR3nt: TGTGCCAGCACCATTGGACAGGGGGCATACAATGAGCAGTTCTTC
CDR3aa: CASTIGQGAYNEQFF

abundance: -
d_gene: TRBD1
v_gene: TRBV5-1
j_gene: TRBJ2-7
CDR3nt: TGCGCCAGCAGCTTTTCGACAGGGACCTACGAGCAGTACTTC
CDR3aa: CASSFSTGTYEQYF

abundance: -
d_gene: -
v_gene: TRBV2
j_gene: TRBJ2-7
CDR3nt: TGTGCCGGCCGGACAGACGAACTTTACGAGCAGTACTTC
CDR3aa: CAGRTDELYEQYF

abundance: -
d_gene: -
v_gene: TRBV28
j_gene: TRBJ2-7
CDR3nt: TGTGCCAGCAGCCTGCGCAACAGGCTACAGTACTTC
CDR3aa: CASSLRNRLQYF

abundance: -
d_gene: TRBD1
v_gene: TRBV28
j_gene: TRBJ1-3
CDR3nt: TGTGCCAGCAGTTTAGATCCGGGACAGGGGACTTACACCATATATTTT
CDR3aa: CASSLDPGQGTYTIYF

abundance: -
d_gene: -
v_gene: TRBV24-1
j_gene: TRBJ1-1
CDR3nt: TGTGCCACCAGTGTGGGGGGGAACACTGAAGCTTTCTTT
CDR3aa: CATSVGGNTEAFF

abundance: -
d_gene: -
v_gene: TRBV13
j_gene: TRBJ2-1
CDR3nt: TGTGCCAGCCAAGACAGATACAATGAGCAGTTCTTC
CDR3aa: CASQDRYNEQFF

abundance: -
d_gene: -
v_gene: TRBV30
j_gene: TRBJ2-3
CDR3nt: TGTGCCTGGAGTCCCGGACTCAGCACAGATACGCAGTATTTT
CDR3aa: CAWSPGLSTDTQYF

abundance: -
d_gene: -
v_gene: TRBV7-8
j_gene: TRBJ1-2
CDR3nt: TGTGCCAGCAGCCCGCTGGGAGGAATCTATGGCTACACCTTC
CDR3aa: CASSPLGGIYGYTF

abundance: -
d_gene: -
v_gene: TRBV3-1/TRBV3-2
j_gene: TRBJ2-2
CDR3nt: TGTGCCAGCAGCCAAGAGGGGGAGGCCGGGGAGCTGTTTTTT
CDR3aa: CASSQEGEAGELFF

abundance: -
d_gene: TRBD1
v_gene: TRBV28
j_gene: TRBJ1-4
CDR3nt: TGTGCCAGCAGTGGCCCGGGACAGGGACTAGAAAAACTGTTTTTT
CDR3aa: CASSGPGQGLEKLFF